These 16 T cell receptor beta chains were all obtained from the same sample, sequenced in a study of OX40 agonist ivuxolimab in advanced cancers. The method was the immunoSEQ multiplex PCR assay. Imported from immuneACCESS, the table was reduced by TCRdb to in-frame sequences with V and J called. These copies leave out some clones; in studies compared against another copy, an unresolved V gene accounts for under half, and the cause of the remainder is not known. Present in this sample are under 55,000 clones, roughly 80% of which were seen just once. Roughly 15% of the sample belongs to the ten largest clones. The sequenced sample was CD4+ or CD8+ T cells sorted from blood, obtained in a trial of the OX40 agonist ivuxolimab. These receptors were taken from an adult with an advanced solid tumor such as melanoma, head and neck, liver or kidney cancer.

The chain carries TRBV6-5 and TRBJ1-2, with D unclear. The CDR3 length is 10 residues. Between the trimmed V and J ends, which lost 8 bases and 7 bases, there was a span of 8 bases. Germline CDR1 reads MNHEY; CDR2 reads SVGAGI. This CDR3 is CASEGFGYTF. CDR3 nucleotides: TGTGCCAGCGAGGGCTTTGGCTACACCTTC.

The V gene is TRBV7-2, the J gene TRBJ1-3; TRBD1 agrees at 9 bases. CDR3 length: 18 amino acids. Germline V CDR1 and CDR2: SGHTA, FQGNSA. The V gene end was trimmed by 1 base and the J gene end by 2 bases; junction bases not matched to a gene: 9. For the CDR3, the DNA is TGTGCCAGCAGCTTAGGGACAGGGGAAGAAGGGACTGGAAACACCATATATTTT. As protein: CASSLGTGEEGTGNTIYF.

This sequence joins TRBV5-6 and TRBJ2-5; no clear D. The DNA end is a closer match to TRBJ2-7, so the J assignment may be wrong. Germline loops: CDR1 SGHDT, CDR2 YYEEEE. This CDR3 has 15 amino acids. The chain's CDR3 is CASSLDGRPPGEQYF. CDR3 DNA sequence: TGTGCCAGCAGCTTGGATGGCAGACCTCCGGGCGAGCAGTACTTC.

V and J are TRBV5-6 and TRBJ2-4, with 9 bases fitting TRBD2. V gave up 0 bases and J gave up 5 bases; unmatched junction bases: 6. The CDR3 spans 16 residues. CDR1 is SGHDT, CDR2 YYEEEE, per germline. This CDR3 reads CASSLGSGRHENIQYF. CDR3 bases: TGTGCCAGCAGCTTGGGTAGCGGGAGACACGAAAACATTCAGTACTTC.

This rearrangement joins TRBV19 to TRBJ2-3; D gene uncertain. The CDR3 has 11 amino acids. Trimming left V 4 bases short and J 14 bases short, with 13 bases between. Looked up from germline, CDR1 is LNHDA and CDR2 is SQIVND (reference sequence). CDR3 in DNA: TGTGCCAGTAGTAACCCTGAGACGGTGTATTTT. As protein: CASSNPETVYF.

This clone is a singleton in its sample. The rearrangement joins TRBV28 to TRBJ2-7, with 7 positions matching TRBD2. This CDR3 spans 12 amino acids. V shed 5 bases, J shed 4 bases, and the junction held 2 bases outside the gene matches. Germline CDR1 reads MDHEN; CDR2 reads SYDVKM. CDR3 DNA: TGTGCCAGCAGTCGGGGGGTATACGAGCAGTACTTC. Encoded protein: CASSRGVYEQYF.

The chain carries TRBV10-3 and TRBJ2-1; 8 positions match TRBD1. From germline, CDR1 is ENHRY and CDR2 SYGVKD. This CDR3 contains 16 residues. The V and J ends lost 6 bases and 2 bases, in that order; junction bases with no gene match: 9. The CDR3 is CAIRSDRGEAYNEQFF. The CDR3 DNA sequence: TGTGCCATCAGGAGCGACAGGGGAGAGGCCTACAATGAGCAGTTCTTC.

The V call is TRBV27, the J call TRBJ1-6; tentatively, D is TRBD1 (6 bases). Germline CDR1 MNHEY, CDR2 SMNVEV (reference sequence). Trimming left V 7 bases short and J 10 bases short, with 23 bases between. The CDR3 is 16 residues long. The CDR3 nucleotides read TGTGCCAGCACCGGACACGGGGGCGGTCTCTCCTCACCCCTCCACTTT. Translation: CASTGHGGGLSSPLHF.

This clone was picked up one time. The CDR3 bases are TGTGCCAGCAGTGAATGGGGCAGCAATCAGCCCCAGCATTTT. The encoded protein is CASSEWGSNQPQHF. This chain uses TRBV2 with TRBJ1-5, with a possible D match to TRBD1 (5 bases). The germline V and J ends were trimmed by 2 bases and 1 base, with 6 bases remaining between them. In germline, CDR1 is SNHLY, CDR2 FYNNEI. The CDR3 loop spans 14 amino acids.

This chain links TRBV18 with TRBJ2-1; possible D gene TRBD1, 5 bases. The CDR3 sequence is 13 residues long. The V gene lost 2 bases and the J gene lost 5 bases, with 7 bases spanning the gap. Germline CDR1 KGHSH, CDR2 LQKENI. CDR3 loop: CASSPTDNNEQFF. The CDR3 region has the DNA TGTGCCAGCTCACCAACGGACAACAATGAGCAGTTCTTC. Combining the CDR3 with reference TRBV18 and TRBJ2-1 gives the whole variable domain NAGVMQNPRHLVRRRGQEARLRCSPMKGHSHVYWYRQLPEEGLKFMVYLQKENIIDESGMPKERFSAEFPKEGPSILRIQQVVRGDSAAYFCASSPTDNNEQFFGPGTRLTVL.

This chain uses TRBV5-8 with TRBJ1-5; 11 bases agree with TRBD1. V shed 4 bases and J 4 bases; nucleotides not matched to a gene: 4. Germline V gene sequence: CDR1 SGHTS, CDR2 YDEGEE. CDR3 size: 15 residues. The CDR3 coding sequence is TGTGCCAGCAGCGACGGGACAGGGGGGAATCAGCCCCAGCATTTT. Translation: CASSDGTGGNQPQHF. Combining the CDR3 with reference TRBV5-8 and TRBJ1-5 gives the whole variable domain EAGVTQSPTHLIKTRGQQATLRCSPISGHTSVYWYQQALGLGLQFLLWYDEGEERNRGNFPPRFSGRQFPNYSSELNVNALELEDSALYLCASSDGTGGNQPQHFGDGTRLSIL.

The count of this clone is one. CDR3 nucleotides: TGTGCCCCCAAGGGCAGGGGGCTAACGGGCTTCTATGGCTACACCTTC. Translated: CAPKGRGLTGFYGYTF. The J gene is TRBJ1-2, the V gene TRBV2; 8 positions agree with TRBD1. The junction had 18 bases not matched to a gene; V was cut back by 11 bases and J by 4 bases. Germline V gene sequence: CDR1 SNHLY, CDR2 FYNNEI. CDR3 size: 16 residues.

The V gene is TRBV28, the J gene TRBJ1-3, with 7 bases fitting TRBD1. Unmatched junction bases numbered 5, after V lost 5 bases and J lost 4 bases. Germline CDR1 reads MDHEN; CDR2 reads SYDVKM. The CDR3 is 14 residues long. In DNA form, the CDR3 reads TGTGCCAGCAGTCCTGGGGACAGCGGAAACACCATATATTTT. Its protein product is CASSPGDSGNTIYF.

The rearrangement links TRBV29-1 to TRBJ2-1; the D is unclear. This CDR3 comprises 10 residues. Germline CDR1 reads SQVTM; CDR2 reads ANQGSEA. The V and J ends lost 6 bases and 12 bases respectively, with 12 bases between them. The CDR3 sequence is CSVPDVAQFF. As DNA, the CDR3 is TGCAGCGTCCCCGACGTGGCGCAGTTCTTC.

The V and J genes are TRBV2 and TRBJ2-1; possible D gene TRBD2, 5 bases. Germline V gene lookup returns CDR1 SNHLY and CDR2 FYNNEI. The CDR3 has 15 amino acids. Deletions cut 3 bases from V and 4 bases from J, with 13 bases between. The CDR3 spells CASSDGRGEYNEQFF. CDR3 sequence (DNA): TGTGCCAGCAGTGACGGCCGGGGTGAATACAATGAGCAGTTCTTC.

The V gene is TRBV11-2, the J gene TRBJ2-5; 7 bases align to TRBD1. Trimming removed 4 bases from V and 5 bases from J; junction bases left unmatched: 4. This CDR3 is 13 amino acids long. CDR1 is SGHAT and CDR2 is FQNNGV in the germline V gene. CDR3 nucleotides: TGTGCCAGCAGCTCCGACAGGGTTGAGACCCAGTACTTC. It encodes CASSSDRVETQYF.